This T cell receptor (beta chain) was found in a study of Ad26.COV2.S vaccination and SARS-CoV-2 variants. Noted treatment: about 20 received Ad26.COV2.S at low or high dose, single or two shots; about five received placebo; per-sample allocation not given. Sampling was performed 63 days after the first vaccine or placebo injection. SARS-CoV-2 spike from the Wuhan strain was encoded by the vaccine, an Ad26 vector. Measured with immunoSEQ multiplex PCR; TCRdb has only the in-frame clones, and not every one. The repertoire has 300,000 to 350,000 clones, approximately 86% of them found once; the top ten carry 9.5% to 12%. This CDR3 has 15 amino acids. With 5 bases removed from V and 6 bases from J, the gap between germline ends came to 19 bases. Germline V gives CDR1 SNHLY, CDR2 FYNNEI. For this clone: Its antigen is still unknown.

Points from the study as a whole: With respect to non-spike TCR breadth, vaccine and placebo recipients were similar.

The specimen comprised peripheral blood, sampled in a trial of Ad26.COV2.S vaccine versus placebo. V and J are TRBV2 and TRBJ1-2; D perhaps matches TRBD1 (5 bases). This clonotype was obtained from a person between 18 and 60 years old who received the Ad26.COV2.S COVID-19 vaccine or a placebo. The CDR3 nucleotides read TGTGCCAGCAGTCCCCCCGGACTCAGGGACGATGGCTACACCTTC. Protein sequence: CASSPPGLRDDGYTF.